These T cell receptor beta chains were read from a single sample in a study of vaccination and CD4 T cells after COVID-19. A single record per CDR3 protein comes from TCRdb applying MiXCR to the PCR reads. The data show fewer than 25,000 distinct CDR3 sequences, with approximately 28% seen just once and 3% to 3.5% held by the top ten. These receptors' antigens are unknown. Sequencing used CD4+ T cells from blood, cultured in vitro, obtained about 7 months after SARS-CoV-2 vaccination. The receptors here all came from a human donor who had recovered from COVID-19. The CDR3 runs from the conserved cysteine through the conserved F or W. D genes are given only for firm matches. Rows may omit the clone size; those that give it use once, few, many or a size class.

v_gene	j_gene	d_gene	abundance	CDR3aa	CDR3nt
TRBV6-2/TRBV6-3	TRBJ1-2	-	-	CASRPPEGRRGYGYTF	TGTGCCAGCAGACCCCCGGAGGGCCGGCGCGGCTATGGCTACACCTTC
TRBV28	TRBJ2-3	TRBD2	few	CASSSRTSGLTDTQYF	TGTGCCAGCAGTTCCCGGACTAGCGGCCTCACAGATACGCAGTATTTT
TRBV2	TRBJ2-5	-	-	CASSDNRASVETQYF	TGTGCCAGCAGTGACAACCGAGCATCTGTAGAGACCCAGTACTTC
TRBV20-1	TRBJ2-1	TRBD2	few	CSARDPQLAGFYNEQFF	TGCAGTGCTAGAGATCCCCAGTTAGCGGGATTCTACAATGAGCAGTTCTTC
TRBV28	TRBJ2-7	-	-	CASSLGGGASGEQYF	TGTGCCAGCAGTTTGGGAGGTGGGGCCTCGGGGGAGCAGTACTTC
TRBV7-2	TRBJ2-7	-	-	CASTFSGASYEQYF	TGTGCCAGCACCTTTTCGGGGGCCTCCTACGAGCAGTACTTC
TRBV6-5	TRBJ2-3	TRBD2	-	CASSYSGTSTDTQYF	TGTGCCAGCAGTTATAGCGGGACGAGCACAGATACGCAGTATTTT
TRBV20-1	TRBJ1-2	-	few	CSARNSVRGRLRGYTF	TGCAGTGCTAGAAACAGTGTGAGGGGACGTCTAAGGGGCTACACCTTC
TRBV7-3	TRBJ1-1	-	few	CASSLNQGREAFF	TGTGCCAGCAGCTTAAATCAGGGCAGGGAAGCTTTCTTT
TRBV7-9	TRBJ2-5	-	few	CASSREFETQYF	TGTGCCAGCAGCCGGGAGTTCGAGACCCAGTACTTC
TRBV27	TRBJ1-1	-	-	CASSLRGDTEAFF	TGTGCCAGCAGTTTGCGAGGGGACACTGAAGCTTTCTTT
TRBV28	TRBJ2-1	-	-	CASTKGTRWGF	TGTGCCAGCACCAAGGGGACCCGTTGGGGTTTT
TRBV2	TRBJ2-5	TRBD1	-	CASREQKTRQGLGETQYF	TGTGCCAGCAGGGAACAAAAAACTAGACAGGGTCTAGGAGAGACCCAGTACTTC
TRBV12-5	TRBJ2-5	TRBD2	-	CASGLASGGRYQETQYF	TGTGCTAGTGGTTTGGCTAGCGGAGGAAGGTACCAAGAGACCCAGTACTTC
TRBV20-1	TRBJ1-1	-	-	CSARGARGKTEAFF	TGCAGTGCTAGAGGGGCGAGGGGTAAAACTGAAGCTTTCTTT
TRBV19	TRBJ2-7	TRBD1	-	CASTDRGHYEQYF	TGTGCCAGTACGGACAGGGGGCACTACGAGCAGTACTTC
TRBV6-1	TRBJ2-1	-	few	CASSVRTVHNEQFF	TGTGCCAGCAGTGTTAGGACAGTCCACAATGAGCAGTTCTTC
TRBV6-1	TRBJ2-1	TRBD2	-	CASSKPGLAANEQFF	TGTGCCAGCAGTAAGCCGGGACTAGCGGCCAATGAGCAGTTCTTC
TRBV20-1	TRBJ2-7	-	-	CSAPQGLYEQYF	TGCAGTGCTCCCCAGGGGCTCTACGAGCAGTACTTC
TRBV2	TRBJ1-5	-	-	CASSLESDQPQHF	TGTGCCAGCAGTCTAGAGAGTGATCAGCCCCAGCATTTT
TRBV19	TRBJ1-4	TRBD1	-	CASTVTGEKLFF	TGTGCCAGCACCGTGACAGGGGAAAAACTGTTTTTT
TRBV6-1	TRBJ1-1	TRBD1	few	CASSPPGQRNTEAFF	TGTGCCAGCAGTCCTCCGGGACAGCGGAACACTGAAGCTTTCTTT
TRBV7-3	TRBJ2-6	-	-	CASSASQFGANVLTF	TGTGCCAGCAGCGCAAGTCAATTTGGGGCCAACGTCCTGACTTTC
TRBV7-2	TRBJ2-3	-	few	CASSLQTPDTQYF	TGTGCCAGCAGCTTACAGACCCCAGATACGCAGTATTTT
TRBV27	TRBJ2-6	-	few	CASKYGTGANVLTF	TGTGCCAGCAAGTACGGGACTGGGGCCAACGTCCTGACTTTC
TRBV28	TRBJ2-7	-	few	CASSLSLAQYEQYF	TGTGCCAGCAGTTTGTCACTAGCCCAGTACGAGCAGTACTTC
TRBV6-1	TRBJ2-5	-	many	CASMGRQETQYF	TGTGCCAGCATGGGGAGGCAAGAGACCCAGTACTTC
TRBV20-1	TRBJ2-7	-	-	CSAPTSYEQYF	TGCAGTGCTCCAACCTCCTACGAGCAGTACTTC
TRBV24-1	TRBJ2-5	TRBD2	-	CATSDPRGEETQYF	TGTGCCACCAGTGATCCCCGGGGGGAAGAGACCCAGTACTTC
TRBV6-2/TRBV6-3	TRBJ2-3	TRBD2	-	CASNLAGQSTDTQYF	TGTGCCAGCAACCTAGCGGGACAGAGCACAGATACGCAGTATTTT
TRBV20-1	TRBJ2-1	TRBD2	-	CSAYLGLVNEQFF	TGCAGTGCTTACCTCGGACTAGTGAATGAGCAGTTCTTC
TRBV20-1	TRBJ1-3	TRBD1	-	CSAEVRDRGGNTIYF	TGCAGTGCTGAAGTCCGGGACAGGGGTGGAAACACCATATATTTT
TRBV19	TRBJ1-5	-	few	CASSALGTVNQPQHF	TGTGCCAGTAGCGCCCTTGGGACTGTGAATCAGCCCCAGCATTTT
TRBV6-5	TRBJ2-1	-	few	CASSSTNDEQFF	TGTGCCAGCAGTTCTACCAACGATGAGCAGTTCTTC
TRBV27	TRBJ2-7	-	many	CASSSLLRELAHEQYF	TGTGCCAGCAGTTCCCTTTTGAGGGAGCTTGCCCACGAGCAGTACTTC
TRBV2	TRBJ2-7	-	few	CASRQSSYEQYF	TGTGCCAGCAGACAGTCTTCCTACGAGCAGTACTTC
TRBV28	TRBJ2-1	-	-	CASTEGNEQFF	TGTGCCAGCACGGAGGGCAATGAGCAGTTCTTC
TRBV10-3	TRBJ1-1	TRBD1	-	CAISESDQGDAEAFF	TGTGCCATCAGTGAATCCGACCAGGGGGACGCTGAAGCTTTCTTT
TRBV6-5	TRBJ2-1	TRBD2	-	CASSSLAGGFYNEQFF	TGTGCCAGCAGTTCTCTAGCGGGAGGTTTCTACAATGAGCAGTTCTTC
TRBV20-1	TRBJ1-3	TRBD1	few	CSARRQGAGNTIYF	TGCAGTGCTAGAAGGCAGGGGGCTGGAAACACCATATATTTT
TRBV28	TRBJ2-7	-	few	CASSLPGAYEQYF	TGTGCCAGCAGTCTGCCGGGAGCCTACGAGCAGTACTTC